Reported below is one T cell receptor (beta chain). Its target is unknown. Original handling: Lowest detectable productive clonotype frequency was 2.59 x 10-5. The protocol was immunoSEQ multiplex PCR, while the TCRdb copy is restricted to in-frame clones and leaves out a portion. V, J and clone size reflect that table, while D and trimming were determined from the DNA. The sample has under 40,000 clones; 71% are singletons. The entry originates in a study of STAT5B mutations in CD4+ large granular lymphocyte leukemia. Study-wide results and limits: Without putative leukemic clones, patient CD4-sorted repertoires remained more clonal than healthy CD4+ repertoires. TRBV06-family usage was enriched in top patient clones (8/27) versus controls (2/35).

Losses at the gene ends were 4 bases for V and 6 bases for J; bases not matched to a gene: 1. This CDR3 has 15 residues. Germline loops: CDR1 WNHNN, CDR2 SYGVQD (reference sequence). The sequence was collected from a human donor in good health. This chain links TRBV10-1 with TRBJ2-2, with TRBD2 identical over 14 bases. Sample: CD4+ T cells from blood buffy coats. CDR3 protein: CASSGLAGGPGELFF. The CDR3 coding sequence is TGCGCCAGCAGTGGACTAGCGGGGGGGCCCGGGGAGCTGTTTTTT.